Each of the 28 T cell receptor beta chains below was sequenced from the same sample in a study of neoadjuvant nivolumab and ipilimumab in lung cancer. The assay was immunoSEQ multiplex PCR, and TCRdb's table has in-frame clones only and misses some. This sample has 6,000 to 8,500 clones; approximately 88% occur once, and the top ten carry approximately 4.4%. The sequencing here drew on tumor tissue, taken after neoadjuvant nivolumab, alone or with ipilimumab, at or shortly before surgery. The receptors come from an adult with non-small cell lung cancer.

The sample holds a few counts of this clone. The rearrangement links TRBV28 to TRBJ2-1; D gene ambiguous. This CDR3 comprises 12 residues. The V gene lost 5 bases and the J gene lost 1 base, with 3 bases spanning the gap. Germline-derived CDR1 and CDR2 are MDHEN and SYDVKM. The CDR3: CASSPSYNEQFF. Here the CDR3 DNA reads TGTGCCAGCAGTCCATCCTACAATGAGCAGTTCTTC.

This rearrangement joins TRBV10-3 to TRBJ2-2; 8 nucleotides line up with TRBD1. The CDR3 loop spans 14 amino acids. Trimming cost V 9 bases and J 5 bases; bases outside gene matches: 8. CDR1 is ENHRY and CDR2 is SYGVKD in the germline V gene. This CDR3 reads CAIQQGVGTGELFF. CDR3 bases: TGTGCCATTCAACAGGGGGTAGGGACCGGGGAGCTGTTTTTT.

The sample holds one count of this clone. V and J are TRBV7-2 and TRBJ2-7, with no clear D. The CDR3 is 12 amino acids. Germline V CDR1 and CDR2: SGHTA, FQGNSA. V was clipped by 5 bases and J by 0 bases, with 5 bases between them. This CDR3 reads CASSANSYEQYF. Here the CDR3 DNA reads TGTGCCAGCAGCGCGAACTCCTACGAGCAGTACTTC.

V usage is TRBV4-1 and J usage is TRBJ1-6, with TRBD1 matching over 9 bases. The length of the CDR3 is 15 residues. After removal of 4 bases from V and 7 bases from J, the junction contained 5 bases not matched to a gene. Germline loops: CDR1 MGHRA, CDR2 YSYEKL. CDR3 sequence: CASSLQGQGNSPLHF. CDR3 sequence (DNA): TGCGCCAGCAGCCTCCAGGGACAGGGAAATTCACCCCTCCACTTT.

This clone was detected once. Here the CDR3 DNA reads TGTGCCAGCAGCTTAGCAGGGGGGTATACTGAAGCTTTCTTT. Its protein is CASSLAGGYTEAFF. The genes are TRBV11-2 and TRBJ1-1, with 7 bases aligning to TRBD1. Germline trimming cut 1 base from V and 5 bases from J; bases unmatched to any gene: 4. The germline gives CDR1 SGHAT, CDR2 FQNNGV. The CDR3 contains 14 residues.

V and J are TRBV6-6 and TRBJ1-5, with TRBD1 identical over 8 bases. CDR3 size: 15 residues. Trimming removed 8 bases from V and 6 bases from J; junction bases left unmatched: 12. Germline loops: CDR1 MNHNY, CDR2 SVGAGI (reference sequence). CDR3 amino acids: CASGSGTGGRQPQHF. CDR3 in DNA: TGTGCCAGCGGTTCCGGGACAGGAGGCCGTCAGCCCCAGCATTTT.

This clone is a singleton in its sample. This rearrangement joins TRBV6-5 to TRBJ2-1; the match to TRBD1 covers 9 bases. Per germline, CDR1 MNHEY and CDR2 SVGAGI. The V and J ends lost 7 bases and 3 bases, in that order; junction bases with no gene match: 4. The CDR3 totals 14 residues. CDR3 DNA: TGTGCCAGCAATACAGGGGGCCTCTACAATGAGCAGTTCTTC. This translates into CASNTGGLYNEQFF.

The rearrangement links TRBV25-1 to TRBJ1-2, with a tentative D call TRBD1 (5 bases). Trimming left V 3 bases short and J 8 bases short, with 10 bases between. Germline V CDR1 and CDR2: MGHDK, SYGVNS. This CDR3 has 12 amino acids. The CDR3 loop reads CASSETARGYTF. CDR3 DNA sequence: TGTGCCAGCAGTGAGACAGCTAGGGGCTACACCTTC.

Written as DNA, the CDR3 is TGTGCCAGCACCCAAGAGGGGGCGGCCGCCCACGAGCAGTACTTC. It is translated as CASTQEGAAAHEQYF. This chain links TRBV6-1 with TRBJ2-7; TRBD1 matches at 7 bases. The CDR3 runs to 15 residues. Germline trimming cut 7 bases from V and 5 bases from J; bases unmatched to any gene: 14. The germline V gene has CDR1 MNHNS and CDR2 SASEGT.

J is TRBJ1-5 and V is TRBV5-1; maybe TRBD1 (5 bases). The germline V and J ends were trimmed by 0 bases and 1 base, with 8 bases remaining between them. The CDR3 contains 15 residues. Germline-derived CDR1 and CDR2 are SGHRS and YFSETQ. CDR3 in amino acids: CASSLEGESNQPQHF. The CDR3 DNA sequence: TGCGCCAGCAGCTTGGAAGGGGAAAGCAATCAGCCCCAGCATTTT.

The chain has TRBV9 and TRBJ1-4; TRBD1 is a possible D gene (6 bases). This CDR3 contains 15 residues. Per germline, CDR1 SGDLS and CDR2 YYNGEE. V gave up 1 base and J gave up 4 bases, with 11 bases separating them. The CDR3 loop is CASSVRDIFNEKLFF. CDR3 sequence (DNA): TGTGCCAGCAGCGTAAGGGACATCTTTAATGAAAAACTGTTTTTT.

The V and J genes are TRBV7-9 and TRBJ1-1; D is possibly TRBD1 (6 bases). The V and J ends lost 5 bases and 1 base respectively, with 17 bases between them. The CDR3 is made up of 16 amino acids. Germline assignment: CDR1 SEHNR and CDR2 FQNEAQ (reference sequence). The CDR3 is CASSTQRRGTNTEAFF. CDR3 bases: TGTGCCAGCAGCACTCAGCGGAGGGGGACGAACACTGAAGCTTTCTTT.

CDR3 coding DNA: TGTGCCAGCAGCTCCTTTAGGGGCGGGGAGCTGTTTTTT. Protein product: CASSSFRGGELFF. The chain is built from TRBV7-2 and TRBJ2-2; D may be TRBD1 (5 bases). CDR1 is SGHTA, CDR2 FQGNSA, per germline. The CDR3 is 13 residues long. With 4 bases removed from V and 7 bases from J, the gap between germline ends came to 10 bases.

This clone occurred a few times. The chain carries TRBV6-5 and TRBJ1-2, with 7 nucleotides matching TRBD1. CDR3 length: 14 residues. Unmatched junction bases numbered 5, after V lost 6 bases and J lost 1 base. CDR1 is MNHEY, CDR2 SVGAGI, per germline. CDR3 bases: TGTGCCAGCAGCCGGACAGGAGATAACTATGGCTACACCTTC. Translation gives CASSRTGDNYGYTF.

The chain has TRBV7-9 and TRBJ2-2; 7 nucleotides agree with TRBD1. The CDR3 loop spans 15 amino acids. CDR1 is SEHNR, CDR2 FQNEAQ, per germline (reference sequence). The V segment lost 6 bases and the J segment 3 bases; nucleotides outside the gene matches: 7. CDR3 in amino acids: CASRRQGGDTGELFF. The CDR3 DNA is TGTGCCAGCAGACGACAGGGTGGGGACACCGGGGAGCTGTTTTTT.

This clone showed up just a few times. This chain uses TRBV5-1 with TRBJ1-5; weak D call: TRBD1 (5 bases). Germline V CDR1 and CDR2: SGHRS, YFSETQ. The CDR3 totals 17 residues. Trimming left V 0 bases short and J 0 bases short, with 13 bases between. The CDR3 DNA sequence: TGCGCCAGCAGCTTGGGTGAGGGGCAGCTTAGCAATCAGCCCCAGCATTTT. Translation gives CASSLGEGQLSNQPQHF.

V is TRBV5-4 and J is TRBJ1-2; tentatively, D is TRBD1 (5 bases). The V end was cut by 2 bases, the J end by 7 bases, with 12 bases between. CDR3 size: 13 residues. CDR1 and CDR2 (germline): SGHNT, YYREEE (reference sequence). CDR3 in amino acids: CASSFGGASGYTF. CDR3 coding DNA: TGTGCCAGCAGCTTTGGAGGGGCGAGTGGCTACACCTTC.

This chain links TRBV5-4 with TRBJ1-4, with 9 positions matching TRBD1. Germline-derived CDR1 and CDR2 are SGHNT and YYREEE (reference sequence). J lost 3 bases, V lost 3 bases, and 3 bases had no gene match. The CDR3 sequence is 15 residues long. DNA for the CDR3: TGTGCCAGCAGCTGGGGACAGGGCGCTAATGAAAAACTGTTTTTT. It encodes CASSWGQGANEKLFF.

This chain links TRBV7-3 with TRBJ1-2; 9 bases fit TRBD1. V gave up 4 bases and J gave up 5 bases; unmatched junction bases: 5. The germline V gene encodes CDR1 SGHTA and CDR2 FQGTGA. There are 14 residues in the CDR3. Here the CDR3 reads CASSSRTGVYGYTF. DNA of the CDR3: TGTGCCAGCAGCTCCCGGACAGGGGTTTATGGCTACACCTTC.

V and J are TRBV6-5 and TRBJ2-7, with TRBD1 as a possible D gene (6 bases). The CDR3 spans 14 residues. V lost 10 bases and J 0 bases, leaving 16 bases between the germline ends. The germline V gene encodes CDR1 MNHEY and CDR2 SVGAGI. The CDR3 region is CATATGTSSYEQYF. The CDR3 DNA is TGTGCCACCGCGACAGGCACGAGCTCCTACGAGCAGTACTTC.

CDR3 coding DNA: TGTGCCAGCAGCCCTACTTCGGTCAACTATGGCTACACCTTC. Translating gives CASSPTSVNYGYTF. The gene calls are TRBV11-2 and TRBJ1-2; D is unclear. This CDR3 region has 14 residues. V lost 5 bases, J lost 2 bases, and 12 bases lay in between. Germline assignment: CDR1 SGHAT and CDR2 FQNNGV.

The rearrangement links TRBV28 to TRBJ1-3; the D gene is possibly TRBD1 (5 bases). With 7 bases removed from V and 3 bases from J, the gap between germline ends came to 13 bases. The germline CDR1 and CDR2 sequences are MDHEN and SYDVKM. This CDR3 is 14 amino acids long. This CDR3 is CASTQSGLGNTIYF. The CDR3 DNA reads as TGTGCCAGCACGCAATCGGGGCTTGGAAACACCATATATTTT.

This clone occurred once. The rearrangement uses TRBV5-1 and TRBJ1-3; D remains ambiguous. The V gene's germline CDR1 is SGHRS and CDR2 YFSETQ. The CDR3 sequence is 15 residues long. With 4 bases removed from V and 0 bases from J, the gap between germline ends came to 11 bases. The CDR3 DNA sequence: TGCGCCAGCAGCGAAAGGACGAGCTCTGGAAACACCATATATTTT. Translating gives CASSERTSSGNTIYF. Full variable domain (outside the CDR3, taken from reference TRBV5-1 and TRBJ1-3): KAGVTQTPRYLIKTRGQQVTLSCSPISGHRSVSWYQQTPGQGLQFLFEYFSETQRNKGNFPGRFSGRQFSNSRSEMNVSTLELGDSALYLCASSERTSSGNTIYFGEGSWLTVV.

This rearrangement joins TRBV5-4 to TRBJ2-7; no clear D. This CDR3 contains 13 residues. CDR1 SGHNT and CDR2 YYREEE come from the germline V gene (reference sequence). Trimming stripped 0 bases from V and 2 bases from J, with 6 bases between. The CDR3 nucleotides are TGTGCCAGCAGCTTGGATACAGCCTACGAGCAGTACTTC. This encodes CASSLDTAYEQYF.

This chain uses TRBV18 with TRBJ2-1; D may be TRBD1 (5 bases). CDR1 and CDR2 from the germline V gene are KGHSH and LQKENI. Trimming pared 6 bases from V and 5 bases from J, leaving 11 bases between. The CDR3 loop spans 13 amino acids. The CDR3 region has the DNA TGTGCCAGCTCTCGACAACAGGACAATGAGCAGTTCTTC. Protein product: CASSRQQDNEQFF.

This rearrangement joins TRBV7-9 to TRBJ2-7; D is perhaps TRBD1 or TRBD2 (5 bases each). The V and J ends lost 1 base and 3 bases respectively, with 10 bases between them. The length of the CDR3 is 14 residues. The germline gives CDR1 SEHNR, CDR2 FQNEAQ (reference sequence). CDR3 residues: CASSLEQDFYEQYF. In DNA, the CDR3 is TGTGCCAGCAGCTTAGAACAGGACTTCTACGAGCAGTACTTC.

The genes are TRBV10-3 and TRBJ2-3; D is ambiguous. CDR1 is ENHRY and CDR2 is SYGVKD in the germline V gene. This CDR3 has 16 amino acids. V shed 0 bases and J shed 4 bases, with 14 bases lying between them. CDR3 protein: CAISESESWWADTQYF. CDR3 coding DNA: TGTGCCATCAGTGAGTCTGAAAGTTGGTGGGCAGATACGCAGTATTTT.

This chain joins TRBV27 and TRBJ2-3, with unresolved D. Trimming pared 0 bases from V and 13 bases from J, leaving 14 bases between. The CDR3 runs to 13 residues. CDR1 MNHEY and CDR2 SMNVEV come from the germline V gene (reference sequence). DNA for the CDR3: TGTGCCAGCAGTTTATCGACCAACAGCGCGGAGTATTTT. Its translation: CASSLSTNSAEYF.